The next 32 T cell receptor beta chains were all read from a single sample in a study of breast tumors, draining lymph nodes, adjacent tissues. MiXCR was run by TCRdb on the multiplex PCR reads, yielding one entry per CDR3 protein. The sample contains 140,000 or so distinct CDR3 sequences, approximately 32% of which appear only once. Samples came from axillary lymph nodes draining the breast cancer. The material sequenced was axillary lymph node tissue. Every receptor here comes from a female donor with breast cancer. Some clones in this sample may be carry-over from other donors' samples.

V is TRBV20-1 and J is TRBJ1-1; D uncertain. CDR1 and CDR2 from the germline V gene are DFQATT and SNEGSKA (reference sequence). The CDR3 is 13 amino acids. Trimming cost V 3 bases and J 1 base, with 9 bases left between them. This CDR3 reads CSARPDTNTEAFF. The CDR3 DNA reads TGCAGTGCTAGGCCGGATACGAACACTGAAGCTTTCTTT.

This clonotype was picked up a small number of times. One junction end disagrees with the germline gene, perhaps due to a read error. The rearrangement joins TRBV7-7 to TRBJ2-5, with D possibly matching TRBD2 (5 bases). The CDR3 contains 13 residues. The germline gives CDR1 SSHAT, CDR2 FNYEAQ (reference sequence). In DNA, the CDR3 is TGTGCTGGCAGCTTAGCGACTCAAGAAACCCAGTACTTC. Its translation is CAGSLATQETQYF.

In this sample, this clonotype turned up many times. V is TRBV30 and J is TRBJ1-4; TRBD1 matches 9 bases. The ends lost 7 bases at V and 7 bases at J; junction bases unmatched: 7. The CDR3 sequence is 13 residues long. CDR1 and CDR2 from the germline V gene are GTSNPN and SVGIG (reference sequence). CDR3 sequence: CASPGQGGEKLFF. CDR3 coding DNA: TGTGCCTCGCCGGGACAGGGAGGTGAAAAACTGTTTTTT.

CDR3 sequence reads: CASSRSGSSTEAFF. DNA of the CDR3: TGCGCCAGCAGTCGATCGGGCTCTTCCACTGAAGCTTTCTTT. The rearrangement joins TRBV5-1 to TRBJ1-1; unclear D gene. The CDR3 spans 14 residues. Germline-derived CDR1 and CDR2 are SGHRS and YFSETQ. V was trimmed by 5 bases and J by 4 bases, leaving 15 bases between them.

This clonotype was picked up many times. This chain links TRBV6-5 with TRBJ2-7; 10 bases match TRBD1. This CDR3 is built from 19 residues. The germline V gene encodes CDR1 MNHEY and CDR2 SVGAGI. J gave up 1 base and V 5 bases, and 17 bases lay outside the gene matches. CDR3 loop: CASSRTGTGAPSPSYEQYF. The CDR3, as DNA: TGTGCCAGCAGTCGTACCGGGACAGGGGCCCCATCCCCATCCTACGAGCAGTACTTC.

This clonotype was seen ten or more times. This chain joins TRBV19 and TRBJ1-5, with 12 positions matching TRBD1. Trimming took 5 bases from V and 6 from J; bases not matched to a gene: 11. The CDR3 runs 17 residues. Germline V lookup: CDR1 LNHDA, CDR2 SQIVND (reference sequence). CDR3: CASSSRWDRGQGQPQHF. The CDR3 DNA is TGTGCCAGTAGTTCTAGGTGGGACAGGGGGCAGGGTCAGCCCCAGCATTTT.

The chain employs TRBV20-1 and TRBJ1-5; the match to TRBD1 covers 9 bases. The V and J ends lost 5 bases and 6 bases, in that order; junction bases with no gene match: 8. The CDR3 sequence is 14 residues long. Per the germline V gene, CDR1 is DFQATT and CDR2 is SNEGSKA (reference sequence). This chain's CDR3 is CSAPGTGGVQPQHF. The CDR3 coding sequence is TGCAGTGCTCCGGGAACAGGGGGCGTTCAGCCCCAGCATTTT.

This clonotype appeared many times. The junction differs from germline at one of its ends, possibly a read error. The chain joins TRBV7-7 to TRBJ2-1; 15 bases agree with TRBD2. CDR1 SSHAT and CDR2 FNYEAQ come from the germline V gene (reference sequence). The CDR3 sequence is 20 residues long. The CDR3 loop reads CASSLGPPGTSGGIWNEQFF. DNA for the CDR3: TGTGCTAGCAGCTTAGGACCCCCCGGGACTAGCGGGGGGATTTGGAATGAGCAGTTCTTC.

Of note for this clonotype: A read error may account for a junction end that differs from germline. The rearrangement joins TRBV7-2 to TRBJ1-4, with D hard to call. CDR3 length equals 15 residues. The germline CDR1 and CDR2 sequences are SGHTA and FQGNSA. CDR3 residues: CASSLGFEESEKLSF. The CDR3 DNA reads TGTGCCAGCAGCTTAGGGTTTGAAGAGTCCGAAAAACTGTCTTTT.

This clonotype was observed many times. The CDR3 loop reads CASSSAMAGELFF. CDR3 nucleotides: TGTGCCAGCAGCTCGGCTATGGCCGGGGAGCTGTTTTTT. The rearrangement uses TRBV7-2 and TRBJ2-2; D is uncertain. V was clipped by 4 bases and J by 6 bases, with 9 bases between them. This CDR3 spans 13 amino acids. Germline-derived CDR1 and CDR2 are SGHTA and FQGNSA.

There are many counts of this clonotype. V is TRBV19 and J is TRBJ2-3; D is ambiguous. The CDR3 is 13 amino acids. Per the germline V gene, CDR1 is LNHDA and CDR2 is SQIVND (reference sequence). V lost 5 bases to trimming and J lost 2 bases, with 8 bases between them. DNA for the CDR3: TGTGCCAGTAGTTCCCAATACACAGATACGCAGTATTTT. Its translation is CASSSQYTDTQYF.

The chain combines TRBV3-1 with TRBJ1-1; D is ambiguous. Germline assignment: CDR1 LGHDT and CDR2 YNNKEL (reference sequence). V was pared by 4 bases and J by 4 bases, with 13 bases between. The CDR3 consists of 14 residues. CDR3 loop: CASSRAGGSTEAFF. The CDR3 nucleotides read TGTGCCAGCAGCCGCGCGGGCGGGAGCACTGAAGCTTTCTTT.

The CDR3 coding sequence is TGTGCCAGCAGTTACGGCCAGAACACTGAAGCTTTCTTT. Its translation is CASSYGQNTEAFF. This chain connects TRBV6-5 to TRBJ1-1; D is unclear. The germline gives CDR1 MNHEY, CDR2 SVGAGI. Deletions cut 2 bases from V and 1 base from J, with 5 bases between. This CDR3 contains 13 residues.

Many counts were recorded for this clonotype. V usage is TRBV19 and J usage is TRBJ2-3; D gene ambiguous. V was shortened by 0 bases and J by 7 bases, with 11 bases between the two germline ends. This CDR3 is 14 amino acids long. Germline V gives CDR1 LNHDA, CDR2 SQIVND (reference sequence). The CDR3: CASSIESSMNTQYF. In DNA, the CDR3 is TGTGCCAGTAGTATAGAAAGTAGCATGAATACGCAGTATTTT.

This clonotype occurred many times. The J gene is TRBJ1-2, the V gene TRBV12-3 or TRBV12-4; 8 bases match TRBD1. Trimming at V came to 5 bases and at J to 7 bases, leaving 3 bases not matched to a gene. This CDR3 region has 12 residues. The CDR3 loop is CASSKTGGGYTF. The CDR3 nucleotides read TGTGCCAGCAGTAAAACAGGGGGTGGCTACACCTTC.

This CDR3 reads CASSQLAGGTEAFF. CDR3 coding DNA: TGTGCCAGCAGCCAATTGGCGGGGGGAACTGAAGCTTTCTTT. The rearrangement uses TRBV3-1 and TRBJ1-1; possible D gene TRBD1, 5 bases. V dropped 2 bases and J dropped 5 bases, with 12 bases sitting between them. In germline, CDR1 is LGHDT, CDR2 YNNKEL (reference sequence). The CDR3 sequence is 14 residues long. The complete variable domain, with remaining parts taken from reference TRBV3-1 and TRBJ1-1, reads DTAVSQTPKYLVTQMGNDKSIKCEQNLGHDTMYWYKQDSKKFLKIMFSYNNKELIINETVPNRFSPKSPDKAHLNLHINSLELGDSAVYFCASSQLAGGTEAFFGQGTRLTVV.

The rearrangement joins TRBV12-3 or TRBV12-4 to TRBJ1-4, with D possibly being TRBD1 (5 bases). V dropped 10 bases and J dropped 8 bases, with 8 bases sitting between them. The length of the CDR3 is 10 residues. CDR3 amino acids: CATRDEKLFF. The CDR3 nucleotides read TGTGCCACCCGGGACGAAAAACTGTTTTTT.

Ten or more counts support this clonotype. The rearrangement links TRBV7-3 to TRBJ1-2; no clear D. Between the trimmed V and J ends, which lost 5 bases and 6 bases, there was a span of 19 bases. The germline V gene encodes CDR1 SGHTA and CDR2 FQGTGA. CDR3 size: 15 residues. CDR3 loop: CASSNYPGITDGYTF. The CDR3 DNA is TGTGCCAGCAGCAATTACCCGGGAATTACGGATGGCTACACCTTC.

This clonotype was counted between two and nine times. This sequence joins TRBV9 and TRBJ1-1; a possible D gene is TRBD1 (5 bases). CDR1 and CDR2 (germline): SGDLS, YYNGEE. The CDR3 sequence is 15 residues long. Trimming pared 0 bases from V and 6 bases from J, leaving 15 bases between. The CDR3, as DNA: TGTGCCAGCAGCGTAGGACAGTCATCGGTTCCTGAAGCTTTCTTT. It is translated as CASSVGQSSVPEAFF.

With regard to this clonotype: A much bigger clone sits one base away, suggesting this may be a read error. This sequence joins TRBV30 and TRBJ2-1, with D perhaps matching TRBD2 (5 bases). Germline values: CDR1 GTSNPN, CDR2 SVGIG (reference sequence). V was trimmed by 0 bases and J by 8 bases, leaving 8 bases between them. CDR3 length: 12 amino acids. This CDR3 reads CAWSVRGYEQFF. The CDR3 DNA reads TGTGCCTGGAGTGTTCGAGGGTATGAGCAGTTCTTC.

This clonotype was picked up many times. V gene TRBV18 combines with J gene TRBJ1-5, with D possibly matching TRBD1 (5 bases). The CDR3 is 13 residues long. Germline-derived CDR1 and CDR2 are KGHSH and LQKENI. V was trimmed by 3 bases and J by 7 bases, leaving 10 bases between them. This chain's CDR3 is CASSPGTGQPQHF. CDR3 DNA sequence: TGTGCCAGCTCACCCGGAACAGGCCAGCCCCAGCATTTT.

The count of this clonotype is one. A much larger clone is a single base away; this may be a read error. This chain uses TRBV20-1 with TRBJ2-4; TRBD1 matches 8 bases. Trimming removed 6 bases from V and 9 bases from J; junction bases left unmatched: 16. This CDR3 is built from 15 residues. Germline V gene sequence: CDR1 DFQATT, CDR2 SNEGSKA (reference sequence). CDR3 bases: TGCAGTGCCCAGGAGGGTTGGGACAGGTATATCATTCAGTACTTC. This gives the protein CSAQEGWDRYIIQYF.

This clonotype was observed at least ten times. CDR3 region: CASSQHSGNTIYF. The CDR3 DNA is TGTGCCAGCAGCCAACACTCTGGAAACACCATATATTTT. This chain joins TRBV14 and TRBJ1-3; D unresolved. Germline-derived CDR1 and CDR2 are SGHDN and FVKESK. The CDR3 is 13 amino acids. The V and J ends lost 2 bases and 0 bases respectively, with 2 bases between them. Drawing the rest from reference TRBV14 and TRBJ1-3, the complete variable domain is EAGVTQFPSHSVIEKGQTVTLRCDPISGHDNLYWYRRVMGKEIKFLLHFVKESKQDESGMPNNRFLAERTGGTYSTLKVQPAELEDSGVYFCASSQHSGNTIYFGEGSWLTVV.

On this clonotype itself: The CDR3 carries no conserved terminal phenylalanine or tryptophan, so it likely arises from a read error. The rearrangement uses TRBV7-3 and TRBJ1-6; D is unclear. The CDR3 totals 14 residues. Trimming took 1 base from V and 10 from J, leaving 11 bases between them. Germline CDR1 SGHTA, CDR2 FQGTGA. The chain's CDR3 is CASSLIPRESPLHS. In DNA, the CDR3 is TGTGCCAGCAGCTTAATCCCTAGGGAGTCACCCCTCCACTCT.

This clonotype showed up many times. Here the CDR3 reads CASSLRDPREGYEQYV. CDR3 bases: TGTGCCAGCAGTCTGAGGGATCCGCGGGAGGGCTACGAGCAGTACGTC. The gene calls are TRBV27 and TRBJ2-7; 9 nucleotides match TRBD2. The J segment lost 3 bases and the V segment lost 5 bases, leaving 11 bases of the junction unmatched. The length of the CDR3 is 16 residues. The germline V gene encodes CDR1 MNHEY and CDR2 SMNVEV (reference sequence).

About this clonotype: Given a much more abundant clone one base away, this may be a read error. The genes are TRBV20-1 and TRBJ2-6; TRBD2 matches 7 bases. The CDR3 is 16 residues long. Germline values: CDR1 DFQATT, CDR2 SNEGSKA (reference sequence). CDR3 residues: CSASWEGWSAANVLTF. The DNA for the CDR3 is TGCAGTGCTAGTTGGGAGGGGTGGTCTGCGGCCAACGTCCTGACTTTC.

This clonotype has ten or more counts. The CDR3, as DNA: TGTGCCAGCAGCTGGGATGGGGGTCGCACCGGGGAGCTGTTTTTT. Translation gives CASSWDGGRTGELFF. The chain links TRBV5-4 to TRBJ2-2, with D perhaps assigned TRBD1 or TRBD2 (5 bases each). Between the trimmed V and J ends, which lost 3 bases and 4 bases, there was a span of 13 bases. CDR1 and CDR2 from the germline V gene are SGHNT and YYREEE (reference sequence). The CDR3 is 15 residues long.

Ten or more counts support this clonotype. The chain couples TRBV13 to TRBJ2-3; D may be TRBD1 (7 bases). V was cut by 6 bases and J by 4 bases, with 11 bases left in between. Germline assignment: CDR1 PRHDT and CDR2 FYEKMQ (reference sequence). The CDR3 sequence is 13 residues long. CDR3 DNA: TGTGCCAGCAGGACCAGGGGGGCAGATACGCAGTATTTT. Translating gives CASRTRGADTQYF.

J is TRBJ2-7 and V is TRBV7-2; D perhaps matches TRBD2 (6 bases). CDR1 and CDR2 from the germline V gene are SGHTA and FQGNSA. V lost 2 bases and J lost 4, with 12 bases in between. The CDR3 has 14 residues. The CDR3 loop reads CASSLPEGVYEQYF. CDR3 nucleotide sequence: TGTGCCAGCAGCTTACCGGAGGGAGTATACGAGCAGTACTTC. Complete variable domain (other parts from reference TRBV7-2 and TRBJ2-7): GAGVSQSPSNKVTEKGKDVELRCDPISGHTALYWYRQSLGQGLEFLIYFQGNSAPDKSGLPSDRFSAERTGGSVSTLTIQRTQQEDSAVYLCASSLPEGVYEQYFGPGTRLTVT.

This clonotype appeared a few times. This chain uses TRBV5-1 with TRBJ1-1; no clear D. CDR1 and CDR2 (germline): SGHRS, YFSETQ. There are 13 residues in the CDR3. V was clipped by 6 bases and J by 1 base, with 10 bases between them. The CDR3 DNA reads TGCGCCAGCATGAGTCGGCAGAACACTGAAGCTTTCTTT. Translating gives CASMSRQNTEAFF. The full variable domain, in which reference TRBV5-1 and TRBJ1-1 provide the parts outside the CDR3, is KAGVTQTPRYLIKTRGQQVTLSCSPISGHRSVSWYQQTPGQGLQFLFEYFSETQRNKGNFPGRFSGRQFSNSRSEMNVSTLELGDSALYLCASMSRQNTEAFFGQGTRLTVV.

This clonotype has a handful of counts. This chain joins TRBV6-5 and TRBJ1-5; the D gene is possibly TRBD1 (5 bases). V was pared by 5 bases and J by 1 base, with 12 bases between. The CDR3 consists of 15 residues. CDR1 and CDR2 (germline): MNHEY, SVGAGI. CDR3 sequence (DNA): TGTGCCAGCAGTCCCCAAAAGGGGAGCAATCAGCCCCAGCATTTT. It encodes CASSPQKGSNQPQHF.

With regard to this clonotype: Relative to the germline gene, one junction end is altered; a read error may explain this. J is TRBJ2-5 and V is TRBV7-2; 7 positions match TRBD1. The CDR3 is 16 residues long. In germline, CDR1 is SGHTA, CDR2 FQGNSA. The chain's CDR3 is CASSSTLTGYSKTQYF. For the CDR3, the DNA is TGCGCCAGCAGCTCAACTTTGACAGGGTATTCCAAGACCCAGTACTTC.